This T cell receptor (beta chain) emerged from a study of OX40 agonist ivuxolimab in advanced cancers. Broadly, across the study: The costimulatory receptor OX40 (CD134) was targeted by ivuxolimab, a fully human IgG2 agonistic monoclonal antibody. Intravenous ivuxolimab was administered to patients every 2 weeks at six dose levels: 0.01, 0.1, 0.3, 1.5, 3 and 10 mg/kg. Of the roughly 51 patients in dose escalation, 19 had hepatocellular carcinoma, roughly 15 had melanoma, 9 had renal cell carcinoma and 9 had head and neck cancer. In the dose-escalation cohort, around four fifths of patients were male, and the mean age was 60 years with a range of roughly 20 to 80. Patients were allowed to have had prior anti-PD-1, anti-PD-L1 or anti-CTLA-4 therapy, and 40% of the dose-escalation patients had previously received checkpoint inhibitors. Three dose-escalation patients achieved partial responses, one with hepatocellular carcinoma and two with cutaneous melanoma. The point of sequencing TCRbeta in the periphery was to test whether ivuxolimab changed TCR sequence diversity and drove clonal T-cell expansion. The paper describes the monotherapy dose-escalation part (N ≈ 50 patients) of the phase I trial of ivuxolimab.

Broader findings and caveats from the paper: On average, CD8+ T cells showed more expanded clones than CD4+ T cells after ivuxolimab. The antigen specificity of the clonally expanded peripheral T cells was not determined. At doses from 0.1 to 3.0 mg/kg, clonal expansion was seen in both CD4+ and CD8+ blood T cells between baseline and week 6. Low levels of normalized T-cell clonal expansion were also seen in some nonresponding patients. In partial responders in the 0.1-3.0 mg/kg groups, normalized peripheral clonal expansion was found to be among the lowest, especially among CD8+ T cells.

A remark on this clone: No antigen is known for it. The input lacks base qualities; no much larger clone sits a single base away.

Genomic DNA was isolated from the sorted cells so that the TCRbeta CDR3 region could be sequenced. TCRbeta CDR3 regions were sequenced using the immunoSEQ Assay. TCRdb carries this immuneACCESS record with in-frame sequences only. Its versions omit some clonotypes, under half of them owing to an unresolved V gene in the studies checked, with the rest unexplained. The sample table holds over 65,000 clones, of which approximately 84% were seen once. The ten biggest clones cover 0.44% of the sample. According to the germline V gene (reference sequence), CDR1 reads LNHDA and CDR2 reads SQIVND. V loses 5 bases at its end and J loses 6 bases; junction bases beyond the gene matches: 4. The CDR3 runs 13 amino acids, cysteine and phenylalanine included. CDR3 DNA is the only sequence kept; it has 39 bases, read in frame from the first base. The trial excluded patients who had a history of autoimmune disease or who were on systemic immunosuppression. Peripheral blood for TCR sequencing was drawn from every dose cohort at baseline, at cycle 4 day 1 and at cycle 7 day 1. The samples were taken from a phase I, first-in-human, multicenter, open-label dose-escalation trial of ivuxolimab. Adults with locally advanced or metastatic head and neck squamous cell, hepatocellular, melanoma or renal cell carcinoma were enrolled in the trial. Before TCR sequencing, CD4+ T cells and CD8+ T cells were sorted from peripheral blood as separate populations.

This chain is built from TRBV19 and TRBJ2-3, with 8 junctional bases fitting TRBD1. This material consisted of CD4+ or CD8+ T cells sorted from blood, taken in a trial of the OX40 agonist ivuxolimab. The sequence was collected from an adult with an advanced solid tumor such as melanoma, head and neck, liver or kidney cancer. The CDR3 here reads CASSPQGADTQYF. The DNA reads TGTGCCAGTAGTCCTCAGGGGGCGGATACGCAGTATTTT.